One sample yielded the 15 T cell receptor beta chains listed below, sequenced in a study of blood T cells in healthy people across ages. Then a second PCR, running about 7 to 11 cycles, was carried out with a sample-barcoded 5' primer and a J-beta primer mix. TCRdb reprocessed the 5' RACE reads via MiXCR and lists one record per CDR3 protein. Altogether roughly 1,500,000 distinct CDR3 sequences are present, around 42% being singletons, with the ten largest covering approximately 7.9%. Sequenced material: blood. Receptors were obtained from a woman aged 18-29 years in good health.

This clonotype was detected only a few times. The J gene is TRBJ1-1, the V gene TRBV25-1; D is uncertain. Germline loops: CDR1 MGHDK, CDR2 SYGVNS. Between the trimmed V and J ends, which lost 2 bases and 7 bases, there was a span of 14 bases. This CDR3 has 14 amino acids. Here the CDR3 DNA reads TGTGCCAGCAGTGAAGGCAGTGGGCCTCTTGAAGCTTTCTTT. This gives the protein CASSEGSGPLEAFF.

This sequence joins TRBV12-3 or TRBV12-4 and TRBJ1-2; TRBD1 might be the D (5 bases). Trimming cost V 3 bases and J 4 bases, with 9 bases left between them. The CDR3 spans 13 residues. The CDR3 sequence is CASSLGVVYGYTF. The CDR3 DNA follows: TGTGCCAGCAGTTTGGGGGTGGTCTATGGCTACACCTTC.

The chain has TRBV12-3 or TRBV12-4 and TRBJ2-2; 8 bases are a match to TRBD2. The CDR3 is 14 residues long. V was pared by 8 bases and J by 2 bases, with 4 bases of the junction left unmatched. The CDR3 DNA reads TGTGCCAGCGCGGGGGGACTAAACACCGGGGAGCTGTTTTTT. Its translation is CASAGGLNTGELFF.

The genes are TRBV27 and TRBJ1-2; D is ambiguous. CDR1 MNHEY and CDR2 SMNVEV come from the germline V gene (reference sequence). The CDR3 sequence is 13 residues long. Trimming removed 1 base at V and 4 bases at J, with 7 bases between. CDR3: CASSLLGSYGYTF. CDR3 nucleotides: TGTGCCAGCAGTTTATTGGGCAGCTATGGCTACACCTTC.

This chain uses TRBV6-4 with TRBJ2-1; D is possibly TRBD1 or TRBD2 (5 bases each). The CDR3 spans 14 residues. With 6 bases removed from V and 8 bases from J, the gap between germline ends came to 17 bases. Germline V CDR1 and CDR2: MRHNA, SNTAGT. CDR3 sequence: CASSTRGEGDEQFF. The CDR3, as DNA: TGTGCCAGCAGCACAAGGGGCGAGGGTGATGAGCAGTTCTTC.

This clonotype showed up just a few times. The chain is built from TRBV11-3 and TRBJ2-5; TRBD2 matches at 8 bases. The CDR3 consists of 17 residues. V shed 4 bases and J 11 bases; nucleotides not matched to a gene: 21. Germline V gene data show CDR1 as SGHNT and CDR2 as YENEEA. DNA for the CDR3: TGTGCCAGCAGCTCGGGGCTTAGGCTAGCGGGTCCCAATGAGCAGTACTTC. Translating it yields CASSSGLRLAGPNEQYF.

The sample holds one count of this clonotype. V gene TRBV30 combines with J gene TRBJ1-3; weak D call: TRBD1 (5 bases). This CDR3 is 11 amino acids long. Trimming took 7 bases from V and 4 from J, leaving 8 bases between them. Germline CDR1 GTSNPN, CDR2 SVGIG (reference sequence). The CDR3 here is CASYRGNTIYF. CDR3 nucleotides: TGTGCCTCGTACAGGGGAAACACCATATATTTT.

The chain carries TRBV24-1 and TRBJ2-7, with TRBD2 matching 10 bases. This CDR3 is 20 amino acids long. The V and J ends lost 5 bases and 1 base, in that order; junction bases with no gene match: 19. The germline V gene encodes CDR1 KGHDR and CDR2 SFDVKD. CDR3: CATSGPPGQRTSGQSYEQYF. DNA of the CDR3: TGTGCCACCAGTGGGCCCCCGGGACAGAGGACTAGCGGCCAATCCTACGAGCAGTACTTC.

The rearrangement joins TRBV2 to TRBJ1-2, with D tentatively TRBD1 (5 bases). The length of the CDR3 is 13 residues. The V gene's germline CDR1 is SNHLY and CDR2 FYNNEI. V was clipped by 1 base and J by 4 bases, with 7 bases between them. This CDR3 is CASSEDRIYGYTF. Written as DNA, the CDR3 is TGTGCCAGCAGTGAAGACAGGATCTATGGCTACACCTTC.

The CDR3 protein is CASRQTSNSPLHF. CDR3 bases: TGTGCCAGCAGGCAGACAAGTAATTCACCCCTCCACTTT. The chain has TRBV7-6 and TRBJ1-6; D is unresolved. CDR1 is SGHVS, CDR2 FNYEAQ, per germline. The CDR3 has 13 amino acids. V dropped 6 bases and J dropped 6 bases, with 9 bases sitting between them.

This clonotype was picked up many times. The J gene is TRBJ1-6, the V gene TRBV25-1, with 9 bases that match TRBD1. This CDR3 is 14 amino acids long. Trimming took 4 bases from V and 7 from J; bases not matched to a gene: 2. Germline CDR1 reads MGHDK; CDR2 reads SYGVNS. CDR3 residues: CASSGGTGNSPLHF. DNA of the CDR3: TGTGCCAGCAGTGGAGGGACAGGGAATTCACCCCTCCACTTT.

V gene TRBV20-1 combines with J gene TRBJ2-7; 9 bases are shared with TRBD2. V dropped 4 bases and J dropped 5; count of bases not matched to a gene: 6. CDR3 length equals 13 residues. In germline, CDR1 is DFQATT, CDR2 SNEGSKA (reference sequence). The CDR3 nucleotides are TGCAGTGCTAAAAGGGCGGGAGGGCACGAGCAGTACTTC. It specifies CSAKRAGGHEQYF.

This clonotype was picked up a small number of times. For the CDR3, the DNA is TGTGCCAGCAGTCCCCAGGGGATCGGCTATGGCTACACCTTC. Translated, it gives CASSPQGIGYGYTF. The chain joins TRBV12-3 or TRBV12-4 to TRBJ1-2, with D perhaps TRBD1 (6 bases). V lost 5 bases, J lost 4 bases, and 14 bases lay in between. The CDR3 loop spans 14 amino acids.

V is TRBV20-1 and J is TRBJ1-5; tentatively, D is TRBD1 (6 bases). CDR1 and CDR2 from the germline V gene are DFQATT and SNEGSKA (reference sequence). Between the trimmed V and J ends, which lost 0 bases and 7 bases, there was a span of 16 bases. The CDR3 spans 15 residues. The CDR3 region has the DNA TGCAGTGCTAGAGAAGGGGGGGGCCCAAGGCAGCCCCAGCATTTT. It yields the protein CSAREGGGPRQPQHF.

The rearrangement joins TRBV6-6 to TRBJ2-7; 8 bases agree with TRBD1. The tail of the sequence fits TRBJ2-5 better, so the J call may be wrong. The CDR3 loop spans 17 amino acids. Germline V gene data show CDR1 as MNHNY and CDR2 as SVGAGI (reference sequence). CDR3 protein: CASSKKQGVKGKETQYF. The CDR3 coding sequence is TGTGCCAGCAGCAAAAAACAGGGGGTTAAGGGAAAGGAGACCCAGTACTTC.